The clone carrying this T cell receptor beta chain was detected only a few times. Antigen: not known. TCRdb re-called the RACE reads through MiXCR, storing one row per CDR3 protein. The sample comprises around 260,000 distinct CDR3 sequences, over 8% of which are singletons, and 2% to 2.5% rests with the top ten. This specimen belongs to a study of human T cells and chemical hapten exposure. Study information: All through the roughly 26-week study, the scalp of each patient received diphenylcyclopropenone doses weekly.

Time point indicated: pre-sensitization, week 0. This sample's treatment: therapeutic diphenylcyclopropenone sensitization with weekly scalp DPC. The study's findings and limits: Versus controls, significantly more large CDR3 similarity clusters arose from expanded TCRs.

The TCR originated in a woman between 40 and 50 years old with alopecia areata. Some clones in this sample may be carry-over from other donors' samples. This material consisted of whole blood, taken in connection with sensitization to the hapten diphenylcyclopropenone (DPC).

The CDR3 here is CASSGDRAAEQYF. In nucleotides, the CDR3 is TGTGCCAGCTCCGGGGACAGGGCTGCCGAGCAGTACTTC. The chain is built from TRBV18 and TRBJ2-7; 9 bases fit TRBD1. V lost 6 bases, J lost 6 bases, and 6 bases stayed unmatched. From germline, CDR1 is KGHSH and CDR2 LQKENI. CDR3 size: 13 residues. Using reference TRBV18 and TRBJ2-7 for the parts outside the CDR3, the full variable domain is NAGVMQNPRHLVRRRGQEARLRCSPMKGHSHVYWYRQLPEEGLKFMVYLQKENIIDESGMPKERFSAEFPKEGPSILRIQQVVRGDSAAYFCASSGDRAAEQYFGPGTRLTVT.